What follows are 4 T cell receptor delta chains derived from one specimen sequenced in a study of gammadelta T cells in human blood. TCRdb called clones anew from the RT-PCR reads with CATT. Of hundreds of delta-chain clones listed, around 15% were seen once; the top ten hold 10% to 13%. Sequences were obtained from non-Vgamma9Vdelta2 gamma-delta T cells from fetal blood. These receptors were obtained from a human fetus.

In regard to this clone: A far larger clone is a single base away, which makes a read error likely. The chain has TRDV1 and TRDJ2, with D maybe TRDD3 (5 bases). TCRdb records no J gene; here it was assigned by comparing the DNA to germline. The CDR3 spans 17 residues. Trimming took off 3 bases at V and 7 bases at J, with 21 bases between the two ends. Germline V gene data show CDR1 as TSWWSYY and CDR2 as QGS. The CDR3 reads CALGDIEWGVVEAQLFF. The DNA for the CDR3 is TGTGCTCTTGGGGACATCGAGTGGGGCGTCGTGGAAGCACAACTCTTCTTT.

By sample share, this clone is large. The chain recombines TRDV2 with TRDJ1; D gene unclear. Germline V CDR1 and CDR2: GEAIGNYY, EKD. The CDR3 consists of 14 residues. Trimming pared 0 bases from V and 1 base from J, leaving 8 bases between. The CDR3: CACDTGGFTDKLIF. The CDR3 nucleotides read TGTGCCTGTGACACCGGTGGGTTCACCGATAAACTCATCTTT.

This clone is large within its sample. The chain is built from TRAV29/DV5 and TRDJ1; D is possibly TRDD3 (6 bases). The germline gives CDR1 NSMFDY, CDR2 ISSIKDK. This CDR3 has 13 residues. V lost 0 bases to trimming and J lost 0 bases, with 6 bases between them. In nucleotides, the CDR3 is TGTGCAGCAAGCGGGGGATACACCGATAAACTCATCTTT. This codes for CAASGGYTDKLIF.

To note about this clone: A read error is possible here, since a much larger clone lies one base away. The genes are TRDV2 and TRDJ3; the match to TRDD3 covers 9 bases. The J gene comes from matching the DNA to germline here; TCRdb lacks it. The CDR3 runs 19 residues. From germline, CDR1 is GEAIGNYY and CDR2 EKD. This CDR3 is CACDPYWGKSSWDPRQMFF. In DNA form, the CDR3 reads TGTGCCTGTGACCCCTACTGGGGGAAGAGCTCCTGGGACCCCCGACAGATGTTTTTC.